Each of the 32 T cell receptor beta chains below was sequenced from the same sample in a study of blood T cell repertoires in COVID-19. TCRdb's copy holds only in-frame clones and misses some; the assay was immunoSEQ multiplex PCR. Among 55,000 to 80,000 clones, around 82% were seen once, and the ten largest hold 5.3%. The specimen sequenced was peripheral blood. Receptors were obtained from a man between 50 and 59 years old with active COVID-19.

The CDR3 loop reads CASSPYGSDTQYF. Written as DNA, the CDR3 is TGTGCCAGCAGCCCCTACGGGTCGGATACGCAGTATTTT. V usage is TRBV7-3 and J usage is TRBJ2-3; D not resolved. Germline CDR1 is SGHTA and CDR2 is FQGTGA. The CDR3 has 13 amino acids. Trimming took off 5 bases at V and 6 bases at J, with 12 bases between the two ends.

The chain joins TRBV25-1 to TRBJ2-2; 15 nucleotides agree with TRBD2. The CDR3 consists of 18 residues. After removal of 1 base from V and 6 bases from J, the junction contained 6 bases not matched to a gene. Germline V gene lookup returns CDR1 MGHDK and CDR2 SYGVNS. Written as DNA, the CDR3 is TGTGCCAGCAGTGAATGGGGACTAGCGGGGGGTGGCGCCGGGGAGCTGTTTTTT. This gives the protein CASSEWGLAGGGAGELFF. Full variable domain (missing parts from reference TRBV25-1 and TRBJ2-2): EADIYQTPRYLVIGTGKKITLECSQTMGHDKMYWYQQDPGMELHLIHYSYGVNSTEKGDLSSESTVSRIRTEHFPLTLESARPSHTSQYLCASSEWGLAGGGAGELFFGEGSRLTVL.

The V gene is TRBV24-1, the J gene TRBJ2-5, with 11 bases fitting TRBD2. The CDR3 spans 14 residues. The junction had 5 bases not matched to a gene; V was cut back by 5 bases and J by 7 bases. Germline V gene lookup returns CDR1 KGHDR and CDR2 SFDVKD. The CDR3 region has the DNA TGTGCCACCAGTGGGACTAGCGGGTTGGGGACCCAGTACTTC. This codes for CATSGTSGLGTQYF.

V is TRBV10-1 and J is TRBJ1-2; the match to TRBD1 covers 8 bases. CDR1 and CDR2 from the germline V gene are WNHNN and SYGVQD (reference sequence). V was clipped by 0 bases and J by 8 bases; unmatched bases: 5. The CDR3 is 14 residues long. For the CDR3, the DNA is TGCGCCAGCAGTGAGTCGACAGGGGTCGGAGGCTACACCTTC. Its translation: CASSESTGVGGYTF.

The chain is built from TRBV6-6 and TRBJ1-2, with D perhaps matching TRBD1 (6 bases). Germline-derived CDR1 and CDR2 are MNHNY and SVGAGI (reference sequence). Trimming took off 7 bases at V and 0 bases at J, with 15 bases between the two ends. This CDR3 has 15 residues. The CDR3: CASNSPGASNYGYTF. For the CDR3, the DNA is TGTGCCAGCAACTCCCCAGGGGCCTCTAACTATGGCTACACCTTC.

V usage is TRBV3-1 (or the pseudogene TRBV3-2) and J usage is TRBJ1-2; 8 nucleotides align to TRBD1. Germline-derived CDR1 and CDR2 are LGHDT and YNNKEL (reference sequence). The CDR3 is made up of 13 amino acids. V gave up 3 bases and J gave up 6 bases; unmatched junction bases: 3. DNA of the CDR3: TGTGCCAGCAGCCAGGACAGGGAAGATGGCTACACCTTC. Translated, it gives CASSQDREDGYTF.

The rearrangement joins TRBV7-9 to TRBJ2-7; 9 positions agree with TRBD1. Losses at the gene ends were 1 base for V and 7 bases for J; bases not matched to a gene: 8. This CDR3 comprises 15 residues. Germline V gives CDR1 SEHNR, CDR2 FQNEAQ (reference sequence). The CDR3 DNA reads TGTGCCAGCAGCTTAGTTTCCGGACAGGGGAGTGAGCAGTACTTC. Its translation: CASSLVSGQGSEQYF.

The rearrangement joins TRBV9 to TRBJ2-7, with TRBD1 matching over 11 bases. The length of the CDR3 is 14 residues. Germline CDR1 and CDR2: SGDLS and YYNGEE. V was pared by 3 bases and J by 3 bases, with 2 bases of the junction left unmatched. CDR3 DNA: TGTGCCAGCAGCGCCGGGACAGGGGGCTACGAGCAGTACTTC. Its protein is CASSAGTGGYEQYF.

The chain uses TRBV15 and TRBJ2-7; D call uncertain. V shed 4 bases and J shed 0 bases, with 10 bases lying between them. The length of the CDR3 is 14 residues. Germline CDR1 is LNHNV and CDR2 is YYDKDF (reference sequence). CDR3 nucleotides: TGTGCCACCAGCATCGTGTACAACTCCTACGAGCAGTACTTC. Translating it yields CATSIVYNSYEQYF.

The chain recombines TRBV28 with TRBJ1-1; D may be TRBD1 (6 bases). This CDR3 comprises 13 residues. Looked up from germline, CDR1 is MDHEN and CDR2 is SYDVKM. Trimming removed 5 bases at V and 2 bases at J, with 9 bases between. The CDR3 DNA follows: TGTGCCAGCAGTGTTGGGACAAACACTGAAGCTTTCTTT. The encoded protein is CASSVGTNTEAFF.

The chain recombines TRBV9 with TRBJ2-7; perhaps TRBD2 as D (5 bases). The CDR3 covers 12 residues. V was clipped by 0 bases and J by 6 bases, with 7 bases between them. Per germline, CDR1 SGDLS and CDR2 YYNGEE. CDR3 in amino acids: CASSVGGLEQYF. The CDR3 nucleotides are TGTGCCAGCAGCGTAGGAGGGCTCGAGCAGTACTTC.

The V and J genes are TRBV3-1 (or the pseudogene TRBV3-2) and TRBJ1-6; unclear D gene. CDR3 length: 14 amino acids. V was shortened by 0 bases and J by 7 bases, with 7 bases between the two germline ends. Germline-derived CDR1 and CDR2 are LGHDT and YNNKEL (reference sequence). The CDR3 spells CASSQDSGNSPLHF. The CDR3 nucleotides read TGTGCCAGCAGCCAAGATTCGGGGAATTCACCCCTCCACTTT.

The genes are TRBV15 and TRBJ2-5, with a tentative D call TRBD1 (5 bases). This CDR3 is 13 amino acids long. With 1 base removed from V and 5 bases from J, the gap between germline ends came to 8 bases. CDR1 is LNHNV and CDR2 is YYDKDF in the germline V gene (reference sequence). The CDR3 nucleotides are TGTGCCACCAGCAGAGTCAGGGTGGAGACCCAGTACTTC. Protein: CATSRVRVETQYF.

The chain recombines TRBV18 with TRBJ2-2; 7 nucleotides line up with TRBD1. The CDR3 is 15 amino acids. Germline loops: CDR1 KGHSH, CDR2 LQKENI. V lost 2 bases to trimming and J lost 1 base; unmatched junction nucleotides: 1. CDR3 region: CASSPGTENTGELFF. The CDR3 coding sequence is TGTGCCAGCTCACCAGGGACAGAGAACACCGGGGAGCTGTTTTTT.

The CDR3 protein is CASSLDGEQFF. The CDR3 coding sequence is TGCGCCAGCAGCTTGGACGGTGAGCAGTTCTTC. The V gene is TRBV5-1, the J gene TRBJ2-1; no firm D call. Germline V gives CDR1 SGHRS, CDR2 YFSETQ. Trimming removed 0 bases at V and 9 bases at J, with 4 bases between. The CDR3 sequence is 11 residues long. Using reference TRBV5-1 and TRBJ2-1 for the parts outside the CDR3, the full variable domain is KAGVTQTPRYLIKTRGQQVTLSCSPISGHRSVSWYQQTPGQGLQFLFEYFSETQRNKGNFPGRFSGRQFSNSRSEMNVSTLELGDSALYLCASSLDGEQFFGPGTRLTVL.

V usage is TRBV7-2 and J usage is TRBJ2-5, with D maybe TRBD2 (6 bases). V was clipped by 2 bases and J by 0 bases, with 7 bases between them. CDR1 and CDR2 from the germline V gene are SGHTA and FQGNSA. This CDR3 comprises 14 residues. CDR3 sequence reads: CASSLTGDQETQYF. CDR3 nucleotide sequence: TGTGCCAGCAGCTTAACGGGGGACCAAGAGACCCAGTACTTC.

This chain joins TRBV5-5 and TRBJ1-3; 7 bases line up with TRBD1. This CDR3 comprises 17 residues. Germline V gene lookup returns CDR1 SGHKS and CDR2 YYEKEE (reference sequence). Germline trimming cut 4 bases from V and 0 bases from J; bases unmatched to any gene: 10. CDR3 sequence: CASSLSGQFYSGNTIYF. The DNA of the CDR3 is TGTGCCAGCAGCCTGTCGGGACAGTTCTACTCTGGAAACACCATATATTTT. The entire variable domain, with the rest obtained from reference TRBV5-5 and TRBJ1-3, is as follows: DAGVTQSPTHLIKTRGQQVTLRCSPISGHKSVSWYQQVLGQGPQFIFQYYEKEERGRGNFPDRFSARQFPNYSSELNVNALLLGDSALYLCASSLSGQFYSGNTIYFGEGSWLTVV.

The rearrangement uses TRBV3-1 (or the pseudogene TRBV3-2) and TRBJ1-6; 8 bases line up with TRBD1. The CDR3 covers 14 residues. Per germline, CDR1 LGHDT and CDR2 YNNKEL (reference sequence). Trimming took 5 bases from V and 9 from J; bases not matched to a gene: 6. The CDR3, as DNA: TGTGCCAGCAGCTCAGGGGGCCGGGTTTCACCCCTCCACTTT. Protein: CASSSGGRVSPLHF.

The V and J genes are TRBV29-1 and TRBJ2-7; 7 positions agree with TRBD1. J was trimmed by 2 bases and V by 5 bases; bases with no gene match: 3. The CDR3 totals 12 residues. The germline V gene encodes CDR1 SQVTM and CDR2 ANQGSEA. CDR3 coding DNA: TGCAGCGTTCTGACAGGGCCCTACGAGCAGTACTTC. Protein sequence: CSVLTGPYEQYF.

This rearrangement joins TRBV6-5 to TRBJ2-7; 12 nucleotides agree with TRBD1. The CDR3 sequence is 13 residues long. The germline CDR1 and CDR2 sequences are MNHEY and SVGAGI. J lost 4 bases, V lost 10 bases, and 5 bases had no gene match. The CDR3 DNA follows: TGTGCCACCCGGGACAGGGGGCCTTACGAGCAGTACTTC. Its protein is CATRDRGPYEQYF.

This chain connects TRBV5-4 to TRBJ1-1; D gene ambiguous. Deletions cut 0 bases from V and 5 bases from J, with 11 bases between. Germline lookup yields CDR1 SGHNT and CDR2 YYREEE (reference sequence). The CDR3 is 14 amino acids. CDR3 sequence reads: CASSLVGVGTEAFF. The CDR3, as DNA: TGTGCCAGCAGCTTGGTCGGGGTAGGGACTGAAGCTTTCTTT.

J is TRBJ2-3 and V is TRBV5-6, with D possibly being TRBD2 (5 bases). Germline V gene lookup returns CDR1 SGHDT and CDR2 YYEEEE. The CDR3 has 12 residues. Trimming cost V 4 bases and J 6 bases, with 9 bases left between them. The CDR3 spells CASSTRWDTQYF. CDR3 DNA sequence: TGTGCCAGCAGCACTAGATGGGATACGCAGTATTTT.

This chain joins TRBV10-1 and TRBJ2-7; 8 bases agree with TRBD1. V lost 3 bases and J lost 2; bases outside the gene matches: 3. The germline V gene encodes CDR1 WNHNN and CDR2 SYGVQD (reference sequence). The CDR3 is 14 amino acids. The CDR3 loop is CASSESTGAYEQYF. The CDR3 DNA is TGCGCCAGCAGTGAATCGACAGGGGCCTACGAGCAGTACTTC.

The V and J genes are TRBV5-1 and TRBJ2-3; 7 bases agree with TRBD2. The CDR3 loop spans 16 amino acids. The V gene's germline CDR1 is SGHRS and CDR2 YFSETQ. The trim removed 4 bases at V and 3 bases at J, leaving 11 bases unmatched. The CDR3 reads CASSAGLVGRTDTQYF. CDR3 sequence (DNA): TGCGCCAGCAGCGCCGGACTAGTAGGGCGGACAGATACGCAGTATTTT.

This clone appeared once. The V and J genes are TRBV11-2 and TRBJ1-4; 8 bases match TRBD1. Losses at the gene ends were 8 bases for V and 5 bases for J; bases not matched to a gene: 10. Germline V gives CDR1 SGHAT, CDR2 FQNNGV. The CDR3 contains 15 residues. CDR3 nucleotide sequence: TGTGCCAGCTCAGCCCCGGGACAGGAAAATGAAAAACTGTTTTTT. Translating gives CASSAPGQENEKLFF. Based on the CDR3 plus reference TRBV11-2 and TRBJ1-4, the full variable domain is EAGVAQSPRYKIIEKRQSVAFWCNPISGHATLYWYQQILGQGPKLLIQFQNNGVVDDSQLPKDRFSAERLKGVDSTLKIQPAKLEDSAVYLCASSAPGQENEKLFFGSGTQLSVL.

The V and J genes are TRBV7-6 and TRBJ2-7, with D unresolved. Trimming shortened V by 3 bases and J by 2 bases, and 14 bases separated the two germline ends. The CDR3 has 15 residues. Germline CDR1 and CDR2: SGHVS and FNYEAQ. In DNA form, the CDR3 reads TGTGCCAGCAGCTTGGATACCGGGTTTCCCTACGAGCAGTACTTC. Amino acids: CASSLDTGFPYEQYF.

This clone showed up just a few times. In nucleotides, the CDR3 is TGCAGTGCTAGTTACGGGGAAGAGACCCAGTACTTC. Protein sequence: CSASYGEETQYF. The chain links TRBV20-1 to TRBJ2-5, with D perhaps matching TRBD2 (5 bases). The CDR3 has 12 residues. CDR1 and CDR2 (germline): DFQATT, SNEGSKA (reference sequence). Trimming shortened V by 3 bases and J by 3 bases, and 8 bases separated the two germline ends.

J is TRBJ2-1 and V is TRBV19, with TRBD2 matching 10 bases. Germline values: CDR1 LNHDA, CDR2 SQIVND (reference sequence). Losses at the gene ends were 5 bases for V and 4 bases for J; bases not matched to a gene: 11. The CDR3 length is 17 residues. The CDR3 loop is CASSAITGTSEYNEQFF. The CDR3 nucleotides are TGTGCCAGTAGTGCGATAACCGGGACTAGCGAGTACAATGAGCAGTTCTTC.

This chain joins TRBV5-1 and TRBJ1-3; a weak D match, TRBD1 (5 bases). The V end was cut by 4 bases, the J end by 0 bases, with 14 bases between. Germline V gene sequence: CDR1 SGHRS, CDR2 YFSETQ. The CDR3 runs to 16 residues. This chain's CDR3 is CASSPWGSSSGNTIYF. CDR3 DNA: TGCGCCAGCAGCCCCTGGGGCTCCAGCTCTGGAAACACCATATATTTT.

This clone was recorded only once. The V gene is TRBV12-2, the J gene TRBJ1-2. TRBV12-2 is an annotated pseudogene. The length of the CDR3 is 18 residues. The DNA for the CDR3 is TGTGCAAGTCGCTTCTCGGCCTCGCCTCCTGGGGGGGCGAGGGGCTACACCTTC. The encoded protein is CASRFSASPPGGARGYTF.

The V gene is TRBV5-1, the J gene TRBJ2-3, with D possibly matching TRBD2 (6 bases). V gave up 4 bases and J gave up 10 bases, with 25 bases separating them. Germline CDR1 reads SGHRS; CDR2 reads YFSETQ. The CDR3 runs to 16 residues. The CDR3 reads CASSPRALAGRTAQYF. The CDR3 DNA is TGCGCCAGCAGCCCTCGGGCTCTGGCGGGAAGAACTGCGCAGTATTTT. Full variable domain (outside the CDR3, taken from reference TRBV5-1 and TRBJ2-3): KAGVTQTPRYLIKTRGQQVTLSCSPISGHRSVSWYQQTPGQGLQFLFEYFSETQRNKGNFPGRFSGRQFSNSRSEMNVSTLELGDSALYLCASSPRALAGRTAQYFGPGTRLTVL.

The V and J genes are TRBV6-6 and TRBJ2-1; D is unresolved. With 2 bases removed from V and 5 bases from J, the gap between germline ends came to 10 bases. From germline, CDR1 is MNHNY and CDR2 SVGAGI (reference sequence). The CDR3 sequence is 14 residues long. The chain's CDR3 is CASSYLLDDNEQFF. CDR3 nucleotide sequence: TGTGCCAGCAGTTACCTCCTAGACGACAATGAGCAGTTCTTC.